The 22 T cell receptor beta chains below come from one sample, sequenced in a study of shared clonotypes between healthy human individuals. Profiled with immunoSEQ multiplex PCR; TCRdb holds only in-frame clones, not every one. The sample contains fewer than 500,000 clones, almost 80% of which appear only once. What was sequenced was PBMCs. These receptors all stem from a woman between 40 and 50 years old in good health. Some clones in this sample may be carry-over from other donors' samples.

As regards this clone: This sample includes further DNA sequences coding for the same CDR3. This sequence joins TRBV6-5 and TRBJ2-3; 9 bases map to TRBD2. CDR3 length equals 16 residues. Per germline, CDR1 MNHEY and CDR2 SVGAGI. J gave up 0 bases and V 3 bases, and 4 bases lay outside the gene matches. In DNA, the CDR3 is TGTGCCAGCAGTTATTCCGCGGGAGGGAGCACAGATACGCAGTATTTT. It yields the protein CASSYSAGGSTDTQYF.

The V call is TRBV5-1, the J call TRBJ2-5; no firm D call. There are 12 residues in the CDR3. V lost 0 bases to trimming and J lost 11 bases, with 11 bases between them. Germline V gene data show CDR1 as SGHRS and CDR2 as YFSETQ. The CDR3 sequence is CASSLDRLWQYF. The CDR3 DNA is TGCGCCAGCAGCTTGGACCGTTTGTGGCAGTACTTC.

This clone was seen only a few times. J is TRBJ1-2 and V is TRBV5-1, with D possibly TRBD1 on 6 matching bases. Germline V CDR1 and CDR2: SGHRS, YFSETQ. Trimming took off 0 bases at V and 6 bases at J, with 12 bases between the two ends. The CDR3 runs to 14 residues. In DNA, the CDR3 is TGCGCCAGCAGCTTGGGCCAGGGGTCGGATGGCTACACCTTC. This translates into CASSLGQGSDGYTF.

The chain is built from TRBV5-4 and TRBJ2-1; tentatively, D is TRBD1 (6 bases). The germline V gene encodes CDR1 SGHNT and CDR2 YYREEE (reference sequence). The CDR3 length is 13 residues. Trimming pared 0 bases from V and 9 bases from J, leaving 10 bases between. CDR3 sequence: CASSLVQGTEQFF. The CDR3 region has the DNA TGTGCCAGCAGCTTGGTCCAGGGGACTGAGCAGTTCTTC.

A word on this clone: This could be a read error, since a much larger clone is one nucleotide away. Distinct nucleotide sequences in the sample also encode this CDR3. The rearrangement joins TRBV30 to TRBJ1-5, with TRBD1 matching over 7 bases. The V and J ends lost 4 bases and 4 bases, in that order; junction bases with no gene match: 7. Germline V gene data show CDR1 as GTSNPN and CDR2 as SVGIG (reference sequence). The CDR3 contains 14 residues. The CDR3 reads CAWTRQGWNQPQHF. CDR3 bases: TGTGCCTGGACCCGACAGGGATGGAATCAGCCCCAGCATTTT.

The chain employs TRBV19 and TRBJ1-1; D gene ambiguous. The CDR3 has 13 amino acids. Germline V lookup: CDR1 LNHDA, CDR2 SQIVND (reference sequence). Between the trimmed V and J ends, which lost 3 bases and 1 base, there was a span of 6 bases. CDR3 sequence reads: CASSISWNTEAFF. As DNA, the CDR3 is TGTGCCAGTAGTATCTCTTGGAACACTGAAGCTTTCTTT.

The chain uses TRBV19 and TRBJ2-1, with a weak D call TRBD1 (5 bases). Germline assignment: CDR1 LNHDA and CDR2 SQIVND (reference sequence). V lost 8 bases and J 10 bases, leaving 12 bases between the germline ends. The CDR3 is made up of 11 amino acids. The CDR3 DNA is TGTGCCAGTGAAGAATGGGGCGAGCAGTTCTTC. It is translated as CASEEWGEQFF. The entire variable domain, with the rest obtained from reference TRBV19 and TRBJ2-1, is as follows: DGGITQSPKYLFRKEGQNVTLSCEQNLNHDAMYWYRQDPGQGLRLIYYSQIVNDFQKGDIAEGYSVSREKKESFPLTVTSAQKNPTAFYLCASEEWGEQFFGPGTRLTVL.

This clone was detected only once. V usage is TRBV15 and J usage is TRBJ2-3; 10 positions match TRBD2. CDR1 and CDR2 (germline): LNHNV, YYDKDF (reference sequence). Unmatched junction bases numbered 9, after V lost 0 bases and J lost 6 bases. The length of the CDR3 is 17 residues. The CDR3 DNA is TGTGCCACCAGCAGAGATTTCACAGCGGGAGGGGACGATACGCAGTATTTT. It is translated as CATSRDFTAGGDDTQYF.

The CDR3 loop reads CSVEGSAGQYTGELFF. DNA for the CDR3: TGCAGCGTTGAAGGGTCGGCGGGTCAATACACCGGGGAGCTGTTTTTT. The chain combines TRBV29-1 with TRBJ2-2; possibly TRBD2 for D (5 bases). With 1 base removed from V and 3 bases from J, the gap between germline ends came to 15 bases. This CDR3 comprises 16 residues. Germline V lookup: CDR1 SQVTM, CDR2 ANQGSEA.

The chain couples TRBV11-2 to TRBJ2-1; unclear D gene. The CDR3 consists of 15 residues. Trimming cost V 6 bases and J 6 bases, with 18 bases left between them. Germline-derived CDR1 and CDR2 are SGHAT and FQNNGV. In DNA, the CDR3 is TGTGCCAGCAGTCGGCTAGTGGGCGTGGCCAATGAGCAGTTCTTC. This gives the protein CASSRLVGVANEQFF.

The chain uses TRBV5-4 and TRBJ2-1; 7 bases fit TRBD2. V lost 3 bases to trimming and J lost 6 bases; unmatched junction nucleotides: 6. CDR1 SGHNT and CDR2 YYREEE come from the germline V gene (reference sequence). This CDR3 contains 14 residues. The CDR3 region has the DNA TGTGCCAGCAGCTCCGGACTAGAAGTCAATGAGCAGTTCTTC. This gives the protein CASSSGLEVNEQFF. The entire variable domain, with the rest obtained from reference TRBV5-4 and TRBJ2-1, is as follows: ETGVTQSPTHLIKTRGQQVTLRCSSQSGHNTVSWYQQALGQGPQFIFQYYREEENGRGNFPPRFSGLQFPNYSSELNVNALELDDSALYLCASSSGLEVNEQFFGPGTRLTVL.

In its sample, this clone was seen many times. The same CDR3 arises from other DNA sequences in this sample as well. The V gene is TRBV19, the J gene TRBJ1-1, with a possible D match to TRBD1 (5 bases). The germline gives CDR1 LNHDA, CDR2 SQIVND (reference sequence). This CDR3 is 14 amino acids long. V lost 4 bases to trimming and J lost 0 bases, with 9 bases between them. DNA for the CDR3: TGTGCCAGTAGTACCCCAGGGCTGAACACTGAAGCTTTCTTT. Residues: CASSTPGLNTEAFF.

This clone was counted between two and nine times. The rearrangement uses TRBV28 and TRBJ2-1; 7 nucleotides line up with TRBD2. V gave up 7 bases and J gave up 7 bases; unmatched junction bases: 13. Per the germline V gene, CDR1 is MDHEN and CDR2 is SYDVKM. The CDR3 runs 15 residues. In DNA, the CDR3 is TGTGCCAGCACCCCAGCGGGGACCTCGGATAATGAGCAGTTCTTC. Translated: CASTPAGTSDNEQFF.

The chain recombines TRBV6-1 with TRBJ1-5; TRBD1 might be the D (5 bases). CDR1 is MNHNS and CDR2 is SASEGT in the germline V gene. V shed 3 bases and J shed 6 bases, with 27 bases lying between them. The CDR3 covers 19 residues. The CDR3, as DNA: TGTGCCAGCAGTGATTTATTTCTCGGGGGTGATTTTGGGATTCAGCCCCAGCATTTT. The encoded protein is CASSDLFLGGDFGIQPQHF.

This clone was seen many times. The chain has TRBV30 and TRBJ2-2; D is perhaps TRBD2 (6 bases). This CDR3 region has 15 residues. The V gene lost 1 base and the J gene lost 5 bases, with 14 bases spanning the gap. CDR1 and CDR2 (germline): GTSNPN, SVGIG (reference sequence). The CDR3 bases are TGTGCCTGGAGTGGCAGCTCGCGGGATACCGGGGAGCTGTTTTTT. It encodes CAWSGSSRDTGELFF.

Worth noting for this clone: A single base is all that separates this from a far larger clone, so a read error is likely. J is TRBJ2-3 and V is TRBV6-4, with 10 bases identical to TRBD2. This CDR3 contains 15 residues. Germline assignment: CDR1 MRHNA and CDR2 SNTAGT. CDR3 amino acids: CASRRTSGGPDTRYF. CDR3 nucleotides: TGTGCCAGCAGGAGGACTAGCGGAGGACCAGATACGCGGTATTTT.

V gene TRBV10-3 combines with J gene TRBJ2-5; TRBD1 matches at 11 bases. Germline CDR1 reads ENHRY; CDR2 reads SYGVKD. The CDR3 contains 14 residues. After removal of 6 bases from V and 3 bases from J, the junction contained 3 bases not matched to a gene. The CDR3 is CAIRGQGGEETQYF. In nucleotides, the CDR3 is TGTGCCATCAGGGGACAGGGGGGAGAAGAGACCCAGTACTTC.

The chain links TRBV7-2 to TRBJ2-5; weak D call: TRBD1 (6 bases). The assigned J gene may be wrong: the sequence end matches TRBJ2-7 better. Germline lookup yields CDR1 SGHTA and CDR2 FQGNSA. The CDR3 is 14 amino acids. CDR3 coding DNA: TGTGCCAGCAGCTTAGAGGGACATAACTACGAGCAGTACTTC. Translation gives CASSLEGHNYEQYF.

The J gene is TRBJ2-5, the V gene TRBV30; perhaps TRBD2 as D (5 bases). The CDR3 covers 12 residues. Between the trimmed V and J ends, which lost 0 bases and 11 bases, there was a span of 13 bases. CDR1 is GTSNPN, CDR2 SVGIG, per germline (reference sequence). The CDR3 loop reads CAWSVRMREQYF. DNA for the CDR3: TGTGCCTGGAGTGTACGGATGAGGGAGCAGTACTTC. The full variable domain, rest sourced from reference TRBV30 and TRBJ2-5, is SQTIHQWPATLVQPVGSPLSLECTVEGTSNPNLYWYRQAAGRGLQLLFYSVGIGQISSEVPQNLSASRPQDRQFILSSKKLLLSDSGFYLCAWSVRMREQYFGPGTRLLVL.

The CDR3: CASSAGLAGQETQYF. In DNA form, the CDR3 reads TGTGCCAGCAGTGCGGGACTAGCGGGCCAAGAGACCCAGTACTTC. This sequence joins TRBV28 and TRBJ2-5; TRBD2 aligns across 12 bases. Germline CDR1 is MDHEN and CDR2 is SYDVKM. The CDR3 sequence is 15 residues long. The J segment lost 1 base and the V segment lost 5 bases, leaving 2 bases of the junction unmatched.

This chain joins TRBV6-5 and TRBJ2-2; D remains ambiguous. The CDR3 is 14 amino acids. Per the germline V gene, CDR1 is MNHEY and CDR2 is SVGAGI. The V gene lost 6 bases and the J gene lost 4 bases, with 12 bases spanning the gap. CDR3 nucleotide sequence: TGTGCCAGCAGGCCCCAAAGTTTCACCGGGGAGCTGTTTTTT. This encodes CASRPQSFTGELFF.

This clone showed up just a few times. Other DNA sequences in the sample encode the same CDR3. This chain joins TRBV9 and TRBJ2-3; D possibly corresponds to TRBD2 (6 bases). Germline-derived CDR1 and CDR2 are SGDLS and YYNGEE. V was pared by 0 bases and J by 0 bases, with 8 bases between. This CDR3 is built from 15 residues. The CDR3 DNA is TGTGCCAGCAGCGTAGTGGGACTTAGCACAGATACGCAGTATTTT. It codes for CASSVVGLSTDTQYF.